These 27 T cell receptor beta chains came from one sample sequenced in a study of graft-versus-host responses after intestinal transplantation. Data came from immunoSEQ multiplex PCR; TCRdb stores just in-frame clones and leaves some out. Seen here are nearly 110,000 clones, about nine tenths observed once, and the top ten hold about 0.75%. No cognate antigen is known for these TCRs. This specimen was unstimulated CD4+ T cells sorted from spleen or lymph node cells, taken before transplant. Source of these receptors: a human donor who was the organ donor for an intestinal transplant.

The V call is TRBV7-6, the J call TRBJ2-7; a possible D gene is TRBD2 (6 bases). Germline assignment: CDR1 SGHVS and CDR2 FNYEAQ. The CDR3 spans 15 residues. V dropped 5 bases and J dropped 2 bases, with 16 bases sitting between them. The CDR3 sequence: CASSPQEGFAYEQYF. The CDR3 region has the DNA TGTGCCAGCAGCCCCCAGGAGGGGTTCGCCTACGAGCAGTACTTC.

The rearrangement uses TRBV6-1 and TRBJ2-7; D may be TRBD1 or TRBD2 (5 bases each). V was trimmed by 8 bases and J by 6 bases, leaving 23 bases between them. This CDR3 contains 15 residues. Germline CDR1 reads MNHNS; CDR2 reads SASEGT. CDR3 DNA sequence: TGTGCCAGCGGGGCTGGCCCCCTAGGAGGCGTCGAGCAGTACTTC. Its protein is CASGAGPLGGVEQYF.

J is TRBJ2-7 and V is TRBV7-9, with 10 bases aligning to TRBD2. This CDR3 contains 16 residues. V trimming: 1 base; J trimming: 1 base; junction bases outside the gene matches: 4. Germline lookup yields CDR1 SEHNR and CDR2 FQNEAQ (reference sequence). The CDR3 is CASSLGNSGGSYEQYF. The CDR3, as DNA: TGTGCCAGCAGCTTAGGGAATAGCGGGGGGTCCTACGAGCAGTACTTC. Variable domain in full (rest from reference TRBV7-9 and TRBJ2-7): DTGVSQNPRHKITKRGQNVTFRCDPISEHNRLYWYRQTLGQGPEFLTYFQNEAQLEKSRLLSDRFSAERPKGSFSTLEIQRTEQGDSAMYLCASSLGNSGGSYEQYFGPGTRLTVT.

This clone was counted once. V and J are TRBV18 and TRBJ1-3; 9 bases map to TRBD1. Germline V gene data show CDR1 as KGHSH and CDR2 as LQKENI. The CDR3 is 15 amino acids. The trim removed 3 bases at V and 2 bases at J, leaving 2 bases unmatched. CDR3 amino acids: CASSPGTGPGNTIYF. The CDR3 nucleotides are TGTGCCAGCTCACCCGGGACAGGGCCTGGAAACACCATATATTTT.

In its sample, this clone was seen a few times. The V and J genes are TRBV15 and TRBJ1-6; 7 bases are a match to TRBD1. CDR3 length: 15 residues. Germline V gene lookup returns CDR1 LNHNV and CDR2 YYDKDF (reference sequence). The ends lost 1 base at V and 7 bases at J; junction bases unmatched: 4. This CDR3 is CATSRGQGSNSPLHF. The CDR3 DNA sequence: TGTGCCACCAGCAGAGGACAGGGTTCCAATTCACCCCTCCACTTT. The full variable domain, its missing parts supplied by reference TRBV15 and TRBJ1-6, is DAMVIQNPRYQVTQFGKPVTLSCSQTLNHNVMYWYQQKSSQAPKLLFHYYDKDFNNEADTPDNFQSRRPNTSFCFLDIRSPGLGDTAMYLCATSRGQGSNSPLHFGNGTRLTVT.

This sequence joins TRBV4-1 and TRBJ2-3; 11 bases align to TRBD1. With V trimmed by 3 bases and J by 3 bases, 5 bases remained unmatched. CDR1 MGHRA and CDR2 YSYEKL come from the germline V gene. This CDR3 is built from 16 residues. CDR3 sequence reads: CASSQRTGGATDTQYF. In DNA form, the CDR3 reads TGCGCCAGCAGCCAGAGGACAGGGGGCGCGACAGATACGCAGTATTTT.

The genes are TRBV10-3 and TRBJ2-7; TRBD2 agrees at 8 bases. J lost 3 bases, V lost 4 bases, and 2 bases had no gene match. Germline loops: CDR1 ENHRY, CDR2 SYGVKD. CDR3 length: 13 amino acids. The CDR3: CAISVRGDYEQYF. The CDR3 nucleotides are TGTGCCATCAGTGTGCGGGGGGACTACGAGCAGTACTTC.

V usage is TRBV7-9 and J usage is TRBJ1-2; 7 bases fit TRBD1. Germline V gene lookup returns CDR1 SEHNR and CDR2 FQNEAQ (reference sequence). The CDR3 runs 16 residues. V lost 6 bases to trimming and J lost 2 bases; unmatched junction nucleotides: 12. The CDR3 DNA reads TGTGCCAGCAGAAAAAGCGGAGACAGGGTGAACTATGGCTACACCTTC. It is translated as CASRKSGDRVNYGYTF.

This clone was seen a handful of times. The V gene is TRBV10-3, the J gene TRBJ1-4; 8 positions match TRBD1. V shed 6 bases, J shed 7 bases, and the junction held 10 bases outside the gene matches. The CDR3 consists of 15 residues. Germline CDR1 reads ENHRY; CDR2 reads SYGVKD. CDR3 region: CAIRDLTGAGEKLFF. As DNA, the CDR3 is TGTGCCATCAGGGATCTGACAGGGGCAGGTGAAAAACTGTTTTTT.

The chain employs TRBV7-9 and TRBJ2-5; TRBD2 aligns across 7 bases. Trimming removed 3 bases from V and 5 bases from J; junction bases left unmatched: 6. The CDR3 has 14 residues. CDR1 is SEHNR, CDR2 FQNEAQ, per germline (reference sequence). Written as DNA, the CDR3 is TGTGCCAGCAGCTTCGGGACTACCCGGGAGACCCAGTACTTC. Translating gives CASSFGTTRETQYF.

V is TRBV18 and J is TRBJ2-1; D gene ambiguous. The CDR3 has 11 amino acids. From germline, CDR1 is KGHSH and CDR2 LQKENI. Between the trimmed V and J ends, which lost 0 bases and 9 bases, there was a span of 3 bases. The DNA for the CDR3 is TGTGCCAGCTCACCACCGGGTGAGCAGTTCTTC. Amino acid sequence: CASSPPGEQFF.

The table lists this clone with a count of one. V usage is TRBV6-7 and J usage is TRBJ1-1, with D hard to call. TRBV6-7 is identified as an open reading frame with a role that is uncertain. With 2 bases removed from V and 4 bases from J, the gap between germline ends came to 8 bases. This CDR3 is 13 amino acids long. CDR3 sequence reads: CASSYRGSTEAFF. The CDR3 bases are TGTGCCAGCAGTTACCGGGGTTCCACTGAAGCTTTCTTT.

This clone was seen just once. The chain joins TRBV18 to TRBJ2-5; a possible D gene is TRBD1 (6 bases). The germline CDR1 and CDR2 sequences are KGHSH and LQKENI. The ends were cut back, 4 bases at V and 3 bases at J, with 15 bases in the middle. This CDR3 contains 15 residues. CDR3 bases: TGTGCCAGCTCACTCGGCACGGACAGAAAAGAGACCCAGTACTTC. This translates into CASSLGTDRKETQYF.

The V call is TRBV7-9, the J call TRBJ2-5, with 7 bases lining up with TRBD1. Germline CDR1 is SEHNR and CDR2 is FQNEAQ (reference sequence). V was pared by 2 bases and J by 5 bases, with 8 bases of the junction left unmatched. The CDR3 consists of 15 residues. CDR3 in amino acids: CASSLLAGGQETQYF. In DNA, the CDR3 is TGTGCCAGCAGCTTACTGGCAGGGGGACAGGAGACCCAGTACTTC.

CDR3 in amino acids: CASSVERVRSTEAFF. CDR3 DNA sequence: TGCGCCAGCAGCGTGGAAAGGGTTAGATCCACTGAAGCTTTCTTT. The chain couples TRBV5-1 to TRBJ1-1; no clear D. V was shortened by 4 bases and J by 4 bases, with 17 bases between the two germline ends. The V gene's germline CDR1 is SGHRS and CDR2 YFSETQ. CDR3 length: 15 residues. The full variable domain, completed using reference TRBV5-1 and TRBJ1-1, is KAGVTQTPRYLIKTRGQQVTLSCSPISGHRSVSWYQQTPGQGLQFLFEYFSETQRNKGNFPGRFSGRQFSNSRSEMNVSTLELGDSALYLCASSVERVRSTEAFFGQGTRLTVV.

The V gene is TRBV7-2, the J gene TRBJ2-7, with D maybe TRBD2 (6 bases). This CDR3 spans 15 amino acids. Per germline, CDR1 SGHTA and CDR2 FQGNSA. V shed 1 base and J shed 9 bases, with 19 bases lying between them. In nucleotides, the CDR3 is TGTGCCAGCAGCTTAGGTGGGACTGGGGGGATACGGCAGTACTTC. This codes for CASSLGGTGGIRQYF.

Concerning this clone: This CDR3 is also generated by other DNA sequences in the sample. This sequence joins TRBV18 and TRBJ1-2; D uncertain. V was shortened by 3 bases and J by 2 bases, with 10 bases between the two germline ends. The germline V gene has CDR1 KGHSH and CDR2 LQKENI. This CDR3 has 14 amino acids. Here the CDR3 reads CASSPDTVNYGYTF. The CDR3 nucleotides read TGTGCCAGCTCACCCGACACAGTCAACTATGGCTACACCTTC.

The chain joins TRBV7-2 to TRBJ2-2, with D perhaps TRBD1 (6 bases). The CDR3 consists of 15 residues. V was clipped by 3 bases and J by 0 bases, with 8 bases between them. CDR1 is SGHTA, CDR2 FQGNSA, per germline. The CDR3: CASSFRGTNTGELFF. CDR3 nucleotide sequence: TGTGCCAGCAGCTTCAGGGGCACGAACACCGGGGAGCTGTTTTTT. Supplemented by reference TRBV7-2 and TRBJ2-2, the full variable domain reads GAGVSQSPSNKVTEKGKDVELRCDPISGHTALYWYRQSLGQGLEFLIYFQGNSAPDKSGLPSDRFSAERTGGSVSTLTIQRTQQEDSAVYLCASSFRGTNTGELFFGEGSRLTVL.

The rearrangement uses TRBV5-1 and TRBJ1-6, with D tentatively TRBD1 (5 bases). The V end was cut by 0 bases, the J end by 7 bases, with 14 bases between. Germline lookup yields CDR1 SGHRS and CDR2 YFSETQ. The CDR3 runs to 16 residues. This chain's CDR3 is CASSLALRAANSPLHF. As DNA, the CDR3 is TGCGCCAGCAGCTTGGCCCTCAGGGCCGCAAATTCACCCCTCCACTTT. Using reference TRBV5-1 and TRBJ1-6 for the parts outside the CDR3, the full variable domain is KAGVTQTPRYLIKTRGQQVTLSCSPISGHRSVSWYQQTPGQGLQFLFEYFSETQRNKGNFPGRFSGRQFSNSRSEMNVSTLELGDSALYLCASSLALRAANSPLHFGNGTRLTVT.

The V gene is TRBV5-4, the J gene TRBJ2-7; possibly TRBD1 or TRBD2 for D (5 bases each). The V end was cut by 4 bases, the J end by 2 bases, with 16 bases between. The CDR3 runs to 15 residues. Germline lookup yields CDR1 SGHNT and CDR2 YYREEE (reference sequence). CDR3 region: CASSPRGRAPYEQYF. In DNA form, the CDR3 reads TGTGCCAGCAGCCCCCGGGGACGAGCTCCCTACGAGCAGTACTTC.

This clone was counted only a few times. V gene TRBV19 combines with J gene TRBJ2-1; 8 nucleotides align to TRBD2. Germline V gene sequence: CDR1 LNHDA, CDR2 SQIVND (reference sequence). Trimming removed 6 bases from V and 3 bases from J; junction bases left unmatched: 7. The CDR3 length is 15 residues. CDR3 sequence reads: CASRAGTRVYNEQFF. CDR3 nucleotides: TGTGCCAGTAGGGCCGGGACTAGGGTCTACAATGAGCAGTTCTTC. The whole variable domain, remainder taken from reference TRBV19 and TRBJ2-1, is DGGITQSPKYLFRKEGQNVTLSCEQNLNHDAMYWYRQDPGQGLRLIYYSQIVNDFQKGDIAEGYSVSREKKESFPLTVTSAQKNPTAFYLCASRAGTRVYNEQFFGPGTRLTVL.

This clone was detected only a few times. The chain carries TRBV5-1 and TRBJ1-2, with 7 bases fitting TRBD1. Germline CDR1 and CDR2: SGHRS and YFSETQ. The CDR3 covers 16 residues. The V gene end was trimmed by 0 bases and the J gene end by 5 bases; junction bases not matched to a gene: 10. The CDR3 DNA is TGCGCCAGCAGCTTGGGGGCAGGGGGACCACTTTATGGCTACACCTTC. Protein sequence: CASSLGAGGPLYGYTF.

The rearrangement joins TRBV10-1 to TRBJ2-4; TRBD1 might be the D (8 bases). Germline CDR1 reads WNHNN; CDR2 reads SYGVQD (reference sequence). V gave up 6 bases and J gave up 8 bases, with 17 bases separating them. This CDR3 contains 14 residues. CDR3 DNA: TGCGCCAGCAGCGCAGGGGGCCGGGAGGACATTCAGTACTTC. This codes for CASSAGGREDIQYF.

The chain joins TRBV2 to TRBJ1-3; D is perhaps TRBD1 (5 bases). This CDR3 region has 15 residues. With 2 bases removed from V and 2 bases from J, the gap between germline ends came to 10 bases. Germline lookup yields CDR1 SNHLY and CDR2 FYNNEI. The CDR3 bases are TGTGCCAGCAGTGAATGGGGGACGGCTGGAAACACCATATATTTT. Its protein is CASSEWGTAGNTIYF.

The rearrangement joins TRBV7-2 to TRBJ2-1; the match to TRBD2 covers 12 bases. The V and J ends lost 5 bases and 9 bases, in that order; junction bases with no gene match: 11. CDR1 is SGHTA, CDR2 FQGNSA, per germline. This CDR3 comprises 16 residues. The CDR3 DNA reads as TGTGCCAGCAGCCGGCTAGCGGGAGGGCCTCTAAGTGAGCAGTTCTTC. Translating gives CASSRLAGGPLSEQFF.

J is TRBJ1-3 and V is TRBV7-2; 8 bases map to TRBD1. The V and J ends lost 1 base and 1 base, in that order; junction bases with no gene match: 0. Germline-derived CDR1 and CDR2 are SGHTA and FQGNSA. The CDR3 has 15 amino acids. CDR3 in amino acids: CASSLGTGSGNTIYF. The DNA of the CDR3 is TGTGCCAGCAGCTTAGGGACAGGGTCTGGAAACACCATATATTTT.

The chain uses TRBV19 and TRBJ1-2, with a possible D match to TRBD1 (5 bases). V was shortened by 5 bases and J by 4 bases, with 11 bases between the two germline ends. The CDR3 is made up of 13 amino acids. Germline CDR1 and CDR2: LNHDA and SQIVND (reference sequence). In DNA form, the CDR3 reads TGTGCCAGTAGTCCTGGGGGTACCTATGGCTACACCTTC. Protein: CASSPGGTYGYTF. The full variable domain, in which reference TRBV19 and TRBJ1-2 provide the parts outside the CDR3, is DGGITQSPKYLFRKEGQNVTLSCEQNLNHDAMYWYRQDPGQGLRLIYYSQIVNDFQKGDIAEGYSVSREKKESFPLTVTSAQKNPTAFYLCASSPGGTYGYTFGSGTRLTVV.